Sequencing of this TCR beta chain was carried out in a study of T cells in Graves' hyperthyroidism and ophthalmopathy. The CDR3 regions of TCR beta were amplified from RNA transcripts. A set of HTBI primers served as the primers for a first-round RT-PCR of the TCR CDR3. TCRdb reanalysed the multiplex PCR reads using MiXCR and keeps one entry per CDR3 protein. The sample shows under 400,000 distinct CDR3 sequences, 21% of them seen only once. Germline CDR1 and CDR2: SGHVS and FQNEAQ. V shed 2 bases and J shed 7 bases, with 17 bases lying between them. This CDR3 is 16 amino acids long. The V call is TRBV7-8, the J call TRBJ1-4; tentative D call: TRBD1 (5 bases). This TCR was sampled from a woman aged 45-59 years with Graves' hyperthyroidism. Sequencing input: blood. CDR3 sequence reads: CASSLWGLSVTEKLFF. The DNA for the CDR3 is TGTGCCAGCAGCTTATGGGGCCTGAGTGTCACTGAAAAACTGTTTTTT.